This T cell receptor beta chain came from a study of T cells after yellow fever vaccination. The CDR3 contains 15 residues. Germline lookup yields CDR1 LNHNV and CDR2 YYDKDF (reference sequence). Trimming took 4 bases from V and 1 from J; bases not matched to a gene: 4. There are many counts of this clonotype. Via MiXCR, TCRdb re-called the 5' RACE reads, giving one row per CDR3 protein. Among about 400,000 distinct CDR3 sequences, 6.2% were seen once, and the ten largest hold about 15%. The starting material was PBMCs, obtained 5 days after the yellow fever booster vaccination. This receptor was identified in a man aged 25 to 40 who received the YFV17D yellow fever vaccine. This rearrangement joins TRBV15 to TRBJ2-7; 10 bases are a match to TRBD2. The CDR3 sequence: CATSTSGRVSYEQYF. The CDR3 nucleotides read TGTGCCACCAGCACGAGCGGGAGGGTTTCCTACGAGCAGTACTTC.